A selection of T cell receptor beta chains follows, all from one sample in a study of cytomegalovirus exposure and HLA in healthy donors. TCRdb's copy holds only in-frame clones and misses some; the assay was immunoSEQ multiplex PCR. The sample holds approximately 240,000 clones; roughly 91% are singletons and the top ten take approximately 1%. Sample: PBMCs. All receptors come from a woman younger than 35 in good health and CMV-seronegative. Both conserved end residues are part of each CDR3. The order of the fields is V gene, clone size, J gene, D gene, CDR3 protein, CDR3 DNA. The D gene is left open where the match is weak. Some rows have no size entry. The others give once, few or many, or a class for an expanded clone.

TRBV4-3	-	TRBJ1-3	-	CASSQSPAGNTIYF	TGCGCCAGCAGCCAAAGCCCTGCAGGAAACACCATATATTTT
TRBV5-1	once	TRBJ1-1	-	CASNLGGLDRAFF	TGCGCCAGCAACTTGGGGGGGCTCGACCGGGCTTTCTTT
TRBV7-2	few	TRBJ1-2	TRBD1	CASTWGTVNYGYTF	TGTGCCAGCACCTGGGGGACAGTTAACTATGGCTACACCTTC
TRBV11-3	few	TRBJ2-7	-	CASSFAFGVSYEQYF	TGTGCCAGCAGCTTCGCTTTCGGGGTCTCCTACGAGCAGTACTTC
TRBV29-1	-	TRBJ1-2	TRBD1	CSVDSLRGRLYGYTF	TGCAGCGTTGACTCTTTGAGGGGGCGCTTATATGGCTACACCTTC
TRBV4-2	-	TRBJ2-1	-	CAGSRRRPAPPYNEQFF	TGTGCCGGCAGCCGGAGACGACCCGCTCCGCCCTACAATGAGCAGTTCTTC
TRBV7-9	-	TRBJ1-1	-	CASTFPKEGGGIVDTEAFF	TGTGCCAGCACTTTTCCCAAGGAGGGGGGGGGTATCGTGGACACTGAAGCTTTCTTT
TRBV7-2	few	TRBJ2-7	TRBD1	CASSPRDRGREQYF	TGTGCCAGCAGCCCCCGGGACAGGGGTCGGGAGCAGTACTTC
TRBV7-6	-	TRBJ1-1	-	CASSLTRVTEAFF	TGTGCCAGCAGCTTAACGCGGGTGACTGAAGCTTTCTTT
TRBV11-2	-	TRBJ2-1	TRBD1	CASSVDRANNEQFF	TGTGCCAGCAGCGTCGACAGGGCGAACAATGAGCAGTTCTTC
TRBV7-8	once	TRBJ1-2	TRBD1	CASSLDSTGGLGYTF	TGTGCCAGCAGCCTCGATTCCACAGGGGGCTTGGGCTACACCTTC